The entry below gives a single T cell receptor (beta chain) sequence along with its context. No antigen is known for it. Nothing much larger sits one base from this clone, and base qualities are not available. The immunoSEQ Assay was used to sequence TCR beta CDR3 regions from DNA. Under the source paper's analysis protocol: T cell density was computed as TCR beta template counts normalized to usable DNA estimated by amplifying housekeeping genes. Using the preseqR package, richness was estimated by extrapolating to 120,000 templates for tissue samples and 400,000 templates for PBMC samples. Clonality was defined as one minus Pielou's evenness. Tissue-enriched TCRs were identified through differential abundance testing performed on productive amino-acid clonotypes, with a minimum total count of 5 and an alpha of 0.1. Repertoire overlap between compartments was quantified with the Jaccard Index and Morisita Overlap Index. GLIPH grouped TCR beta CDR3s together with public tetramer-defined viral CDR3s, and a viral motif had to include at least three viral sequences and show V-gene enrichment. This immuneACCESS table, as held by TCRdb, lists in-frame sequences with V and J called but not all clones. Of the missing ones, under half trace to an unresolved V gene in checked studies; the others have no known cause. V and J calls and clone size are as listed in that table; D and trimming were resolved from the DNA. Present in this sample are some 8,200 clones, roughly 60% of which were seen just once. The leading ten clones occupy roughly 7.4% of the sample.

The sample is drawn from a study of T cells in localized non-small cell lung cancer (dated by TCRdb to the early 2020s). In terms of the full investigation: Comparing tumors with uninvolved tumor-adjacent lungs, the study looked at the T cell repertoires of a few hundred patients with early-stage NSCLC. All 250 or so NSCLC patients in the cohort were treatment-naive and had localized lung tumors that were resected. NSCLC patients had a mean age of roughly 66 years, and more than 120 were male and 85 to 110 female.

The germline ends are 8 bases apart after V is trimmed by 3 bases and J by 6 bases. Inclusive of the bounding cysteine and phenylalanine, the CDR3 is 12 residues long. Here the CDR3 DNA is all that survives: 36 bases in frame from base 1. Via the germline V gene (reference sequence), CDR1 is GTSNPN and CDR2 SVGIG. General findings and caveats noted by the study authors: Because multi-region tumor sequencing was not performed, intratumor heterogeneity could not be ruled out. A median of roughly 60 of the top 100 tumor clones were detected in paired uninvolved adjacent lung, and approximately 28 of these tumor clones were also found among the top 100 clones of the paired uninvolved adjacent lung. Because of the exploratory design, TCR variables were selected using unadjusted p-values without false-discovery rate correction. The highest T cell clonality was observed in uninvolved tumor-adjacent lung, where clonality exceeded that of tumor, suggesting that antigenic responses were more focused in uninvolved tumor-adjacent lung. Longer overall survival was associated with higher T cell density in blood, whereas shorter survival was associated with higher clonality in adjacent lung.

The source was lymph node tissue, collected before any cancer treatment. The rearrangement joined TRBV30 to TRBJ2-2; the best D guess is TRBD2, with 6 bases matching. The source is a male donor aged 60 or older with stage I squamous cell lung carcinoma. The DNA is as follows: TGTGCCTGGAGCGGGGGACCCGGGGAGCTGTTTTTT. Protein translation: CAWSGGPGELFF.